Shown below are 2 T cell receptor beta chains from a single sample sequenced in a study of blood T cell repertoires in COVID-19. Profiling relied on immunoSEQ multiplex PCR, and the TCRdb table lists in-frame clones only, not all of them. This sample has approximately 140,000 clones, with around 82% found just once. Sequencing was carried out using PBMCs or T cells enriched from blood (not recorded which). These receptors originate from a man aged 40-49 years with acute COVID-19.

CDR3 amino acids: CASSRLAGGNNEQFF. The CDR3 DNA is TGTGCCAGCAGCCGTCTAGCGGGGGGTAATAATGAGCAGTTCTTC. V and J are TRBV2 and TRBJ2-1, with 11 bases fitting TRBD2. The CDR3 has 15 amino acids. Germline V lookup: CDR1 SNHLY, CDR2 FYNNEI. J lost 7 bases, V lost 6 bases, and 8 bases had no gene match.

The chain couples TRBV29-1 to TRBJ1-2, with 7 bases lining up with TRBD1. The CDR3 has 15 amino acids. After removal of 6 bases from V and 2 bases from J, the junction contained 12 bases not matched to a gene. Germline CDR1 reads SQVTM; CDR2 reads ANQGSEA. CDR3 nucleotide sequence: TGCAGCGTGACCGATGGACAGGAACTAAACTATGGCTACACCTTC. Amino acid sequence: CSVTDGQELNYGYTF.